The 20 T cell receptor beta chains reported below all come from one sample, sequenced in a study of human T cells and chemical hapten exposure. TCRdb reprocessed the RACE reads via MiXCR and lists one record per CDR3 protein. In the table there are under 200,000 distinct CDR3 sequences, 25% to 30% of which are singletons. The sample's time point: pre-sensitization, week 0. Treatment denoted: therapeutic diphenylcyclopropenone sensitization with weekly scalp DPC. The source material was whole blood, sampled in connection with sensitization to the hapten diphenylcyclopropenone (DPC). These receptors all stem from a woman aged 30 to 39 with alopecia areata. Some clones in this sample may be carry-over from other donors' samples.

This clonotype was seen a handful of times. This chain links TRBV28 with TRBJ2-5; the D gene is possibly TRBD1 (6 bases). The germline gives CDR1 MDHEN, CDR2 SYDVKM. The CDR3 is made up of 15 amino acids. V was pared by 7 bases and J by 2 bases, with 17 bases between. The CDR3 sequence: CASNTPTGIQETQYF. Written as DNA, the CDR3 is TGTGCCAGCAACACCCCGACAGGTATACAAGAGACCCAGTACTTC.

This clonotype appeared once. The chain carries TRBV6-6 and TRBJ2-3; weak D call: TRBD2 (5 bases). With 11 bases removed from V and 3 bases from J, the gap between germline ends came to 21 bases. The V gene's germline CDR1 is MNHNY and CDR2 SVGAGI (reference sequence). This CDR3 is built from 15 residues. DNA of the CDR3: TGTGCCGCACATTCCCTAGCAGAGATAACAGATACGCAGTATTTT. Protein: CAAHSLAEITDTQYF.

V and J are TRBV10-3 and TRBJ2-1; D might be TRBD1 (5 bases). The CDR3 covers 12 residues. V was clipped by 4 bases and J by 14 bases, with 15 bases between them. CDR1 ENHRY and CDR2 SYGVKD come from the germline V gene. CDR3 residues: CAISATGPREFF. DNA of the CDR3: TGTGCCATCAGTGCCACGGGCCCCAGGGAGTTCTTC.

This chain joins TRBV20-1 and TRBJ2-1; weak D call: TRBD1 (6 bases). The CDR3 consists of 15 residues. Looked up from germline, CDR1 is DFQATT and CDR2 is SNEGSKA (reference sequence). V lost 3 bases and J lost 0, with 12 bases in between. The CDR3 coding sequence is TGCAGTGCTAGTCTTAGACAGGCCTCCTACAATGAGCAGTTCTTC. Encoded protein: CSASLRQASYNEQFF.

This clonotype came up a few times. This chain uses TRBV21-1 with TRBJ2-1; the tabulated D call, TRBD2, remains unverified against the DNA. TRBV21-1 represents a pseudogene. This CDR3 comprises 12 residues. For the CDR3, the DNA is TGTGCCAGCACCTCCTACTACAATGAGCAGTTCTTC. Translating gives CASTSYYNEQFF.

The chain's CDR3 is CASQGYSYNSPLHF. The DNA of the CDR3 is TGTGCCAGCCAAGGATACTCCTATAATTCACCCCTCCACTTT. This chain joins TRBV6-5 and TRBJ1-6, with unresolved D. The germline V gene has CDR1 MNHEY and CDR2 SVGAGI. This CDR3 has 14 amino acids. V was shortened by 8 bases and J by 0 bases, with 8 bases between the two germline ends.

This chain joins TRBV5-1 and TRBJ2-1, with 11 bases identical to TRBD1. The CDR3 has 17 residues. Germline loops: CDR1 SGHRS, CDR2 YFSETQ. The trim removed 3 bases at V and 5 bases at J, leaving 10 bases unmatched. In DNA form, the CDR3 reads TGCGCCAGCAGCTCTTGGGACAGGGGGTATCAGCACAATGAGCAGTTCTTC. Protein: CASSSWDRGYQHNEQFF.

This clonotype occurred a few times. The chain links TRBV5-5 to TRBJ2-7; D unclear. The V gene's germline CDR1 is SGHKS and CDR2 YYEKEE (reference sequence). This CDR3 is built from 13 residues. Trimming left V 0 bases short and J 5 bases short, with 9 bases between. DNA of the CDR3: TGTGCCAGCAGCTTGGGGTCCAAAAACGAGCAGTACTTC. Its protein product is CASSLGSKNEQYF.

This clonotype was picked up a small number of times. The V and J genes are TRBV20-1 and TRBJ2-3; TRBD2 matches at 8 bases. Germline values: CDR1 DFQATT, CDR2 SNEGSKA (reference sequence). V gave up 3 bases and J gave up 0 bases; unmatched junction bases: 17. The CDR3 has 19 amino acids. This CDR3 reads CSASSAGNSGTVSTDTQYF. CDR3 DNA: TGCAGTGCTAGTTCCGCCGGAAATAGCGGGACCGTTAGCACAGATACGCAGTATTTT.

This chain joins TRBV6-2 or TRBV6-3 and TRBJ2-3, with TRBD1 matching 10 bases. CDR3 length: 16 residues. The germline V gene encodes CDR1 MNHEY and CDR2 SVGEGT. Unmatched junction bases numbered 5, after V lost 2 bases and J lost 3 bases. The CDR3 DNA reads TGTGCCAGCAGTTACGTTCCGGGACAGGGGACAGATACGCAGTATTTT. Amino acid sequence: CASSYVPGQGTDTQYF.

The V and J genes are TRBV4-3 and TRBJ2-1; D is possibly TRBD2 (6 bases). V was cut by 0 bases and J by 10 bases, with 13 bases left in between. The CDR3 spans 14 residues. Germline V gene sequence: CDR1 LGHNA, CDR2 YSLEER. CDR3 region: CASSQDRGALEQFF. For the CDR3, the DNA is TGCGCCAGCAGCCAAGATCGCGGGGCTCTGGAGCAGTTCTTC.

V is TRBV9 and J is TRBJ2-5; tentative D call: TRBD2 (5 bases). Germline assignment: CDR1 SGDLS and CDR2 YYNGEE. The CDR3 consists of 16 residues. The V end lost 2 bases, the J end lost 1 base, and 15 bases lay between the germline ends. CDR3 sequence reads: CASSVRTPFVQETQYF. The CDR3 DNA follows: TGTGCCAGCAGCGTCCGGACTCCCTTCGTCCAAGAGACCCAGTACTTC.

CDR3 sequence reads: CASSMTGRETQYF. The CDR3 DNA sequence: TGTGCCAGCAGCATGACAGGGCGAGAGACCCAGTACTTC. The V and J genes are TRBV7-9 and TRBJ2-5; TRBD1 matches at 7 bases. The germline V gene has CDR1 SEHNR and CDR2 FQNEAQ (reference sequence). This CDR3 contains 13 residues. The V and J ends lost 5 bases and 4 bases, in that order; junction bases with no gene match: 4.

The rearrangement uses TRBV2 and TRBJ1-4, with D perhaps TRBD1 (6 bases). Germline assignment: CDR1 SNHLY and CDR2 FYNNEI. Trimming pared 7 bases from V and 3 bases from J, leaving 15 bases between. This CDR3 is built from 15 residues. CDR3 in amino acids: CASTADGQPNEKLFF. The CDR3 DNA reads TGTGCCAGCACGGCGGACGGACAGCCTAATGAAAAACTGTTTTTT. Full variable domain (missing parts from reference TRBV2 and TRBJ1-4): EPEVTQTPSHQVTQMGQEVILRCVPISNHLYFYWYRQILGQKVEFLVSFYNNEISEKSEIFDDQFSVERPDGSNFTLKIRSTKLEDSAMYFCASTADGQPNEKLFFGSGTQLSVL.

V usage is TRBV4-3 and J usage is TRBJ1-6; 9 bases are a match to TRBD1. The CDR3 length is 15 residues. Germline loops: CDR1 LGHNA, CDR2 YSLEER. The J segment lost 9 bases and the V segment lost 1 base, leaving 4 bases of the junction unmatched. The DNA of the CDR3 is TGCGCCAGCAGCCAAGTGGGACAGGGTGGTTCACCCCTCCACTTT. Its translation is CASSQVGQGGSPLHF.

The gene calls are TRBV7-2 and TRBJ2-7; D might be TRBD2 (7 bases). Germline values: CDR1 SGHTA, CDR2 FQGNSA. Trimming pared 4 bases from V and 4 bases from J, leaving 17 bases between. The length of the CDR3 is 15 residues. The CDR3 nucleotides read TGTGCCAGCAGCTCCCTTCCGGGGGGCGGTTACGAGCAGTACTTC. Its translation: CASSSLPGGGYEQYF.

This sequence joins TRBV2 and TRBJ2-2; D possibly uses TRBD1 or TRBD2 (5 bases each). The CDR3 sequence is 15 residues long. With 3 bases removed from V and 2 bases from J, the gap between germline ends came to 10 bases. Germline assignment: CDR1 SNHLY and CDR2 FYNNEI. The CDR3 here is CASSEQGENTGELFF. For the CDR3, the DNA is TGTGCCAGCAGTGAGCAGGGAGAAAACACCGGGGAGCTGTTTTTT.

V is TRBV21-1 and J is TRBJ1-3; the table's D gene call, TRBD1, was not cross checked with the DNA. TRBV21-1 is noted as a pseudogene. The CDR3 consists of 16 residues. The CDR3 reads CASSKEDRGAGNTIYF. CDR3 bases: TGTGCCAGCAGCAAAGAGGACAGGGGGGCTGGAAACACCATATATTTT.

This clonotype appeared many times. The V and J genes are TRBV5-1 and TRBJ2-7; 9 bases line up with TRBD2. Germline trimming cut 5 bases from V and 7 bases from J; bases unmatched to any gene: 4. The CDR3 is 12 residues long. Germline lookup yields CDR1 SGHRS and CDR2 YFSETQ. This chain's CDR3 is CASRRLAGEQYF. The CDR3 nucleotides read TGCGCCAGCAGGAGGCTAGCGGGGGAGCAGTACTTC.

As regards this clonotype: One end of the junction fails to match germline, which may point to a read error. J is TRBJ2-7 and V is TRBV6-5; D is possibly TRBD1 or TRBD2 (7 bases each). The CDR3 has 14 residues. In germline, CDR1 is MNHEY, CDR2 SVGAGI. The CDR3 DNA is TGTGCCAGCAGTTACTCTCACGGGGGAGGGGGCGCGTCCTTC. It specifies CASSYSHGGGGASF.